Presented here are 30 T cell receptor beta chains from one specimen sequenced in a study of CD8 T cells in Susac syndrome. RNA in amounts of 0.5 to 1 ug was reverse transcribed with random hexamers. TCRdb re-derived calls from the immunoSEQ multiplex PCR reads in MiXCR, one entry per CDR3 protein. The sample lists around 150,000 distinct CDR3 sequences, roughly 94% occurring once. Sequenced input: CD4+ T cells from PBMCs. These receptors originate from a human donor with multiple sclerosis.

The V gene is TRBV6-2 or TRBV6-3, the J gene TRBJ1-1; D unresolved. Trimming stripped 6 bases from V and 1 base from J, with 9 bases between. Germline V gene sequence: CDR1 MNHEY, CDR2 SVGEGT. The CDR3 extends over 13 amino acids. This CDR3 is CASSNWGNTEAFF. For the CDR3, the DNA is TGTGCCAGCAGCAATTGGGGGAACACTGAAGCTTTCTTT.

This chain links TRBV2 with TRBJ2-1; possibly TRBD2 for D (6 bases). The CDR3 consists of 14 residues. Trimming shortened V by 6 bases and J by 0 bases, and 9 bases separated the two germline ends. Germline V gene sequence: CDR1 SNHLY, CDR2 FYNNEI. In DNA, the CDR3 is TGTGCCAGCAGGGCGGGAAGCTCCTACAATGAGCAGTTCTTC. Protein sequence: CASRAGSSYNEQFF.

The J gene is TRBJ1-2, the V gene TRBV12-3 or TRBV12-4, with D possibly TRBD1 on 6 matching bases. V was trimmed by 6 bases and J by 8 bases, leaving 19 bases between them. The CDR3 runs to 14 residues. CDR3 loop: CASSQQLGGGGYTF. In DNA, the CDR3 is TGTGCCAGCAGCCAACAACTAGGAGGGGGAGGCTACACCTTC.

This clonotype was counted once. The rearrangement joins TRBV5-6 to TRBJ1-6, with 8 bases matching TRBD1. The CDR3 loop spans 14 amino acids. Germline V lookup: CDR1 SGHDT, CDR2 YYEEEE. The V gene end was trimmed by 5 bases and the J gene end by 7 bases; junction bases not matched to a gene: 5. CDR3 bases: TGTGCCAGCAGAAAGGACAGGGAGAATTCACCCCTCCACTTT. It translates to CASRKDRENSPLHF.

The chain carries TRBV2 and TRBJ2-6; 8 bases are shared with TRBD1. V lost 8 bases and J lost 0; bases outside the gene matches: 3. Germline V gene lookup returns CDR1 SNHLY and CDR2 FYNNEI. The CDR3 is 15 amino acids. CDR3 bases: TGTGCCAGCGGACAGGGCCGCTCTGGGGCCAACGTCCTGACTTTC. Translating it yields CASGQGRSGANVLTF.

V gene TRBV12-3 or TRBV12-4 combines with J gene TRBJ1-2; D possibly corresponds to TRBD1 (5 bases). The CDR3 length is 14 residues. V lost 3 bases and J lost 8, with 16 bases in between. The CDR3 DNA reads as TGTGCCAGCAGTTTTCCGGTGGGGGGTGGAGGCTACACCTTC. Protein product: CASSFPVGGGGYTF.

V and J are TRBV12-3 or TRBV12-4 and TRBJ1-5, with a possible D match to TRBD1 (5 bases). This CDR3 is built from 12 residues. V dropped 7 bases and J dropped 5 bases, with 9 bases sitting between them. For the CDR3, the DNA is TGTGCCAGCACCGACAGTTATCAGCCCCAGCATTTT. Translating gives CASTDSYQPQHF.

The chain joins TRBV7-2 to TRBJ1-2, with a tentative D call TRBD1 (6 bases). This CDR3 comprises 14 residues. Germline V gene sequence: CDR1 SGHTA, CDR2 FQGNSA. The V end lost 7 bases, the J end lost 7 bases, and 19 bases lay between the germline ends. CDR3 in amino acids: CASKDRQGSGGYTF. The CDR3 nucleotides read TGTGCCAGCAAAGATCGGCAGGGGAGTGGTGGCTACACCTTC.

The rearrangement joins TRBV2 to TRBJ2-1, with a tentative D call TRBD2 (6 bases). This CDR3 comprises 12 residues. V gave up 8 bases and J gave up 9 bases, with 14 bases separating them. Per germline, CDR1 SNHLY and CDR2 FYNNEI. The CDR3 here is CASSWDSSEQFF. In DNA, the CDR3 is TGTGCCAGCTCCTGGGACTCGAGTGAGCAGTTCTTC.

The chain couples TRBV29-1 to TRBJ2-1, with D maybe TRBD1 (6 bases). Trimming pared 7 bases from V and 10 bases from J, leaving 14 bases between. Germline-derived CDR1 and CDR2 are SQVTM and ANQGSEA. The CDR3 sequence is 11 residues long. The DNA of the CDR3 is TGCAGCGCAGGGGTGGCAGGGGAGCAGTTCTTC. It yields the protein CSAGVAGEQFF.

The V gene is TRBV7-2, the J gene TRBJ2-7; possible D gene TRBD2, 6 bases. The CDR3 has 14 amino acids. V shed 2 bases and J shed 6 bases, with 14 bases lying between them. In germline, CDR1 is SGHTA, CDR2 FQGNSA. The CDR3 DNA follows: TGTGCCAGCAGCTTAAGTCCGGGAGAAGGCGAGCAGTACTTC. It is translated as CASSLSPGEGEQYF.

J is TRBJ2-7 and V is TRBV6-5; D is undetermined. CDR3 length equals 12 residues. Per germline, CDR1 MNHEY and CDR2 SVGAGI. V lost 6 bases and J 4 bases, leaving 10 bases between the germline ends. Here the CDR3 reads CASSRSQYEQYF. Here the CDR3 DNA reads TGTGCCAGCAGCCGCTCCCAGTACGAGCAGTACTTC.

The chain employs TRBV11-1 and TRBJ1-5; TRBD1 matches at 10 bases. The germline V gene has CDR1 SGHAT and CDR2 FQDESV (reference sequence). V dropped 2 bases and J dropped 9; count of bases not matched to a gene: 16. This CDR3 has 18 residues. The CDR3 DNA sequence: TGTGCCAGCAGCTTACAGGCTCCGGGACAGGGGTTCCGAGGGCCCCAGCATTTT. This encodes CASSLQAPGQGFRGPQHF.

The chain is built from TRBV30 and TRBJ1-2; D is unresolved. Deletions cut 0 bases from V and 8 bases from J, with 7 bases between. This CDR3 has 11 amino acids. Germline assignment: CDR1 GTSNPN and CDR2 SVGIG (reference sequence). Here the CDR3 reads CAWSVLWGYTF. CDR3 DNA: TGTGCCTGGAGTGTACTATGGGGCTACACCTTC.

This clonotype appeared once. CDR3 in DNA: TGTGCTAGTGGCCTGACAGGGACAGATACGCAGTATTTT. Residues: CASGLTGTDTQYF. The genes are TRBV12-5 and TRBJ2-3; the match to TRBD1 covers 7 bases. With V trimmed by 6 bases and J by 3 bases, 3 bases remained unmatched. Germline V lookup: CDR1 LGHNT, CDR2 FRNRAP. The CDR3 contains 13 residues.

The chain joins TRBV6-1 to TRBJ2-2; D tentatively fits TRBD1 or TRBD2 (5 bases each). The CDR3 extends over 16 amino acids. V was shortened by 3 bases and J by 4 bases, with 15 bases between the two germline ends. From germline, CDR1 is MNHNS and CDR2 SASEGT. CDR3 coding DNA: TGTGCCAGCAGTGATCTCGCGAGGGGCGCCACCGGGGAGCTGTTTTTT. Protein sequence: CASSDLARGATGELFF.

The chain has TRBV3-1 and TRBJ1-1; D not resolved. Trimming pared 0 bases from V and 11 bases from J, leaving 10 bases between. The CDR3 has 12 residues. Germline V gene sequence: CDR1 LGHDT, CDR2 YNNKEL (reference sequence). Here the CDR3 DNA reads TGTGCCAGCAGCCAAGATCTGCAGGCTGCTTTCTTT. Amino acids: CASSQDLQAAFF.

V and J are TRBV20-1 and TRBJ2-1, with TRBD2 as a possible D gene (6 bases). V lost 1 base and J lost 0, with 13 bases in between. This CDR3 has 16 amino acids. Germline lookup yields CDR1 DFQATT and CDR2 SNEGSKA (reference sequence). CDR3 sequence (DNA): TGCAGTGCTAGAGTGGCGGGGCGTAACTCCTACAATGAGCAGTTCTTC. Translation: CSARVAGRNSYNEQFF.

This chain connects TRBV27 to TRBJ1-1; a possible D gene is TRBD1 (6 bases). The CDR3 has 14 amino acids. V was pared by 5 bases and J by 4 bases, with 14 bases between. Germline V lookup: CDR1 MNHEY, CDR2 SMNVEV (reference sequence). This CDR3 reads CASSEQGYGTEAFF. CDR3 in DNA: TGTGCCAGCAGTGAACAGGGATATGGCACTGAAGCTTTCTTT.

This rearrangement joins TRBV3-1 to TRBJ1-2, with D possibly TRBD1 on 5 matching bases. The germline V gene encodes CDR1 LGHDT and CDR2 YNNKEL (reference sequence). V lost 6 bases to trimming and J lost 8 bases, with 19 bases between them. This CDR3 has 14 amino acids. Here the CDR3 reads CASSSRGVDLGYTF. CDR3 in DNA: TGTGCCAGCAGTTCGAGAGGGGTGGATTTAGGCTACACCTTC.

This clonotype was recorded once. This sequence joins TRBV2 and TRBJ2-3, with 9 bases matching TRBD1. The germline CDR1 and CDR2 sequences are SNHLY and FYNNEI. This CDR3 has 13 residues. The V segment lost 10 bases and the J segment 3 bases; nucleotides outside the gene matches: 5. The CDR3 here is CAIGQGSTDTQYF. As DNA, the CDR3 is TGTGCCATAGGACAGGGGAGTACAGATACGCAGTATTTT. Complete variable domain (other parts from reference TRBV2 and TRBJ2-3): EPEVTQTPSHQVTQMGQEVILRCVPISNHLYFYWYRQILGQKVEFLVSFYNNEISEKSEIFDDQFSVERPDGSNFTLKIRSTKLEDSAMYFCAIGQGSTDTQYFGPGTRLTVL.

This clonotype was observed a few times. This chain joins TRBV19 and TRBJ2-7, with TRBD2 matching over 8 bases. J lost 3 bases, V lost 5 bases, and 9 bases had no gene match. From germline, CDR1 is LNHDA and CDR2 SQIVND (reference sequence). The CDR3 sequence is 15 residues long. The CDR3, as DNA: TGTGCCAGTAGTTCTCCGGGACTAGGAAGCTACGAGCAGTACTTC. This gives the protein CASSSPGLGSYEQYF.

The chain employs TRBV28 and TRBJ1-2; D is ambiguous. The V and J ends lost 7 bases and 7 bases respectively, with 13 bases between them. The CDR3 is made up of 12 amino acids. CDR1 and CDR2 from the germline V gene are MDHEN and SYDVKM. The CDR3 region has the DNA TGTGCCAGCACTCCTCTGGGCGGTGGCTACACCTTC. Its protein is CASTPLGGGYTF.

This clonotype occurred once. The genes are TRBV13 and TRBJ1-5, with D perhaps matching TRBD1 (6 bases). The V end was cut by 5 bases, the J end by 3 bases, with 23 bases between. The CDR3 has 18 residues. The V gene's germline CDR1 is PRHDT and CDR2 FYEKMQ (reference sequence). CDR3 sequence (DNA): TGTGCCAGCAGCCCCAACTTAATGAGACAGGTGTCCAATCAGCCCCAGCATTTT. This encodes CASSPNLMRQVSNQPQHF.

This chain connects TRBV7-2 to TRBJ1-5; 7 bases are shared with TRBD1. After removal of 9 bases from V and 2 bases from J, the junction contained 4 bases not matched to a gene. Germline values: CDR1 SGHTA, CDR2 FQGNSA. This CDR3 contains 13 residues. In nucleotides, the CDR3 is TGTGCCAGTGCCGGGACAGGCAATCAGCCCCAGCATTTT. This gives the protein CASAGTGNQPQHF.

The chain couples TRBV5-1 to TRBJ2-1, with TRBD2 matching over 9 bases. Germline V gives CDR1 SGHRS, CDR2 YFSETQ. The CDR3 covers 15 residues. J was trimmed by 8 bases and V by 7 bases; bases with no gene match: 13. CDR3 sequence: CASRRRLAGIDEQFF. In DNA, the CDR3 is TGCGCCAGCCGGAGGCGCCTAGCGGGAATAGATGAGCAGTTCTTC.

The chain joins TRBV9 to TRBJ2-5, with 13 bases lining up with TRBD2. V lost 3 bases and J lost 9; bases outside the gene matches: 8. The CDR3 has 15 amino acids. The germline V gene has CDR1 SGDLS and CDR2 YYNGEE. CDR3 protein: CASSGTSGSQGAQYF. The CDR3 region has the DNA TGTGCCAGCAGCGGGACTAGCGGGAGTCAAGGGGCCCAGTACTTC. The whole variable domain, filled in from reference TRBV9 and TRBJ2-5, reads DSGVTQTPKHLITATGQRVTLRCSPRSGDLSVYWYQQSLDQGLQFLIQYYNGEERAKGNILERFSAQQFPDLHSELNLSSLELGDSALYFCASSGTSGSQGAQYFGPGTRLLVL.

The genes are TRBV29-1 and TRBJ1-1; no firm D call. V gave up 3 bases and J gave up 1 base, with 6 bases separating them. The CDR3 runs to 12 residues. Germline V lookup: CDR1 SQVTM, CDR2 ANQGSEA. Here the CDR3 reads CSVDLANTEAFF. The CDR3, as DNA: TGCAGCGTTGATCTAGCGAACACTGAAGCTTTCTTT.

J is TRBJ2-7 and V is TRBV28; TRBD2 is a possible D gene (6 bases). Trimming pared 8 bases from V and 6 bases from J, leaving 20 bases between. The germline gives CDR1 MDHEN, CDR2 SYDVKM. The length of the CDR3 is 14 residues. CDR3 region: CASLPSVPWGEQYF. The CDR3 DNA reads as TGTGCCAGCCTTCCTAGCGTACCTTGGGGCGAGCAGTACTTC.

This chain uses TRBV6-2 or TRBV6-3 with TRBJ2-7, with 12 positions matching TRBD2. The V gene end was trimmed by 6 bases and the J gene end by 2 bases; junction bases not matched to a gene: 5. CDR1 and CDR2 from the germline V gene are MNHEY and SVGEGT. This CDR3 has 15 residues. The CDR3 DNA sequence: TGTGCCAGCAGACCACGGACTAGCGGGGCCTACGAGCAGTACTTC. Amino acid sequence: CASRPRTSGAYEQYF.